A single sample gave rise to the 15 T cell receptor beta chains below, sequenced in a study of a mutant IDH1 vaccine in newly diagnosed glioma. The sample's time point: week 11, during vaccination. One vaccine dose held 300 ug of mutant IDH1 20-mer peptide and came with topical imiquimod. No cognate antigen is known for these TCRs. Produced via immunoSEQ multiplex PCR; TCRdb's table is partial and in-frame only. The data contain fewer than 35,000 clones, 60% to 80% of them seen just once; the ten biggest clones take up around 26%. This specimen consisted of PBMCs, obtained from a glioma patient whose treatment included an IDH1 peptide vaccine. These receptors were obtained from a young man with glioma.

The rearrangement links TRBV5-1 to TRBJ2-3, with 7 bases fitting TRBD2. From germline, CDR1 is SGHRS and CDR2 YFSETQ. V was pared by 4 bases and J by 0 bases, with 11 bases of the junction left unmatched. CDR3 length equals 17 residues. The CDR3 loop is CASSRNLGRGSTDTQYF. DNA for the CDR3: TGCGCCAGCAGCCGGAATCTAGGGCGGGGGAGCACAGATACGCAGTATTTT.

V is TRBV2 and J is TRBJ1-1; D gene ambiguous. This CDR3 has 13 amino acids. Trimming shortened V by 8 bases and J by 1 base, and 11 bases separated the two germline ends. Per germline, CDR1 SNHLY and CDR2 FYNNEI. CDR3 in amino acids: CASLGRRNTEAFF. The CDR3 DNA is TGTGCCAGCCTGGGGAGAAGGAACACTGAAGCTTTCTTT.

The V gene is TRBV15, the J gene TRBJ2-7; the D call may be TRBD1 or TRBD2 (6 bases each). Per the germline V gene, CDR1 is LNHNV and CDR2 is YYDKDF (reference sequence). The CDR3 runs 14 residues. V lost 3 bases to trimming and J lost 1 base, with 10 bases between them. The CDR3 region is CATSRGGTSYEQYF. In nucleotides, the CDR3 is TGTGCCACCAGCAGGGGGGGCACGTCCTACGAGCAGTACTTC.

This chain links TRBV7-9 with TRBJ2-7; D call uncertain. The germline CDR1 and CDR2 sequences are SEHNR and FQNEAQ (reference sequence). The V end was cut by 1 base, the J end by 5 bases, with 6 bases between. The CDR3 totals 12 residues. The CDR3, as DNA: TGTGCCAGCAGCTTAGGTAGGGACGAGCAGTACTTC. Residues: CASSLGRDEQYF. The full variable domain, its missing parts supplied by reference TRBV7-9 and TRBJ2-7, is DTGVSQNPRHKITKRGQNVTFRCDPISEHNRLYWYRQTLGQGPEFLTYFQNEAQLEKSRLLSDRFSAERPKGSFSTLEIQRTEQGDSAMYLCASSLGRDEQYFGPGTRLTVT.

This clone was seen a handful of times. The V call is TRBV28, the J call TRBJ2-2; 8 nucleotides line up with TRBD2. CDR3 size: 13 residues. The junction had 8 bases not matched to a gene; V was cut back by 10 bases and J by 7 bases. Germline V gene sequence: CDR1 MDHEN, CDR2 SYDVKM. CDR3 sequence: CAIPAGAVGELFF. The CDR3 coding sequence is TGTGCCATACCAGCGGGAGCGGTCGGGGAGCTGTTTTTT.

The chain is built from TRBV12-5 and TRBJ2-3; D unresolved. The CDR3 is made up of 14 amino acids. The germline V and J ends were trimmed by 5 bases and 4 bases, with 13 bases remaining between them. Germline V gene data show CDR1 as LGHNT and CDR2 as FRNRAP. CDR3 in DNA: TGTGCTAGTGGTCCCCCCTTACCGTCAGATACGCAGTATTTT. It encodes CASGPPLPSDTQYF.

The table lists this clone with a few counts. The chain combines TRBV28 with TRBJ1-2, with TRBD1 matching over 7 bases. CDR1 and CDR2 from the germline V gene are MDHEN and SYDVKM. The V gene end was trimmed by 5 bases and the J gene end by 5 bases; junction bases not matched to a gene: 8. The CDR3 is made up of 14 amino acids. The CDR3 nucleotides read TGTGCCAGCAGTCCCTCCCAGGGGGTATATGGCTACACCTTC. Encoded protein: CASSPSQGVYGYTF.

The chain uses TRBV10-2 and TRBJ2-7, with 8 bases identical to TRBD1. CDR3 length: 16 residues. The germline CDR1 and CDR2 sequences are WSHSY and SAAADI. J gave up 5 bases and V 8 bases, and 17 bases lay outside the gene matches. The CDR3 DNA is TGCGCCAGCCAGGAGGGGGAGACAGGGGCGTATCACGAGCAGTACTTC. Amino acids: CASQEGETGAYHEQYF.

V and J are TRBV29-1 and TRBJ2-3; 9 bases align to TRBD2. Germline V gene lookup returns CDR1 SQVTM and CDR2 ANQGSEA. The CDR3 is 16 amino acids. The V gene end was trimmed by 3 bases and the J gene end by 2 bases; junction bases not matched to a gene: 9. CDR3 DNA: TGCAGCGTTGATTTTCGGCGGGGGGGCTACACAGATACGCAGTATTTT. This translates into CSVDFRRGGYTDTQYF.

J is TRBJ2-7 and V is TRBV7-8; TRBD2 matches 9 bases. The trim removed 3 bases at V and 3 bases at J, leaving 6 bases unmatched. Germline assignment: CDR1 SGHVS and CDR2 FQNEAQ. CDR3 size: 15 residues. DNA of the CDR3: TGTGCCAGCAGCTTGGACCTTAGCGGGGGCTACGAGCAGTACTTC. Its translation is CASSLDLSGGYEQYF.

This clone turned up a few times. The chain links TRBV6-1 to TRBJ2-2, with D perhaps matching TRBD1 (6 bases). Trimming shortened V by 6 bases and J by 3 bases, and 8 bases separated the two germline ends. Germline loops: CDR1 MNHNS, CDR2 SASEGT. The CDR3 sequence is 13 residues long. Here the CDR3 reads CASSRGYTGELFF. The CDR3 DNA reads TGTGCCAGCAGCAGGGGATACACCGGGGAGCTGTTTTTT.

The chain carries TRBV5-1 and TRBJ1-4, with TRBD1 as a possible D gene (5 bases). This CDR3 is built from 14 residues. V lost 4 bases and J 4 bases, leaving 11 bases between the germline ends. Germline V gives CDR1 SGHRS, CDR2 YFSETQ. In DNA, the CDR3 is TGCGCCAGCAGCGGGGGACTCGGTAATGAAAAACTGTTTTTT. Amino acids: CASSGGLGNEKLFF.

This chain links TRBV7-4 with TRBJ1-4; D remains unclear. Trimming removed 1 base from V and 1 base from J, with 7 bases in between. The length of the CDR3 is 15 residues. Per germline, CDR1 SGHVT and CDR2 SQSDAQ. Here the CDR3 reads CASSLVPVTNEKLFF. The CDR3 nucleotides are TGTGCCAGCAGCTTAGTCCCAGTAACTAATGAAAAACTGTTTTTT.

The rearrangement links TRBV5-1 to TRBJ2-3; 13 bases align to TRBD2. The CDR3 runs 17 residues. The J segment lost 5 bases and the V segment lost 4 bases, leaving 10 bases of the junction unmatched. CDR1 and CDR2 from the germline V gene are SGHRS and YFSETQ. For the CDR3, the DNA is TGCGCCAGCAGCCTTGGGCCCGGGACTAGCGGGATAGATACGCAGTATTTT. As protein: CASSLGPGTSGIDTQYF. The full variable domain, in which reference TRBV5-1 and TRBJ2-3 provide the parts outside the CDR3, is KAGVTQTPRYLIKTRGQQVTLSCSPISGHRSVSWYQQTPGQGLQFLFEYFSETQRNKGNFPGRFSGRQFSNSRSEMNVSTLELGDSALYLCASSLGPGTSGIDTQYFGPGTRLTVL.

The chain recombines TRBV7-8 with TRBJ2-2, with TRBD1 matching over 7 bases. The CDR3 length is 16 residues. CDR1 is SGHVS and CDR2 is FQNEAQ in the germline V gene. V was pared by 1 base and J by 5 bases, with 7 bases of the junction left unmatched. DNA of the CDR3: TGTGCCAGCAGCTTAGGCGCTAGGGGGCAGACCGGGGAGCTGTTTTTT. Translated, it gives CASSLGARGQTGELFF.